This entry concerns a single T cell receptor beta chain. The sample belongs to a study of identical twins. TCRdb re-analysed the 5' RACE reads in MiXCR, keeping a single row per CDR3 protein. This table holds about 250,000 distinct CDR3 sequences, approximately 8% found once. The CDR3 is made up of 16 amino acids. The V gene's germline CDR1 is MNHNS and CDR2 SASEGT. J lost 3 bases, V lost 6 bases, and 11 bases had no gene match. These same records also appear under a second study, on yellow fever vaccine responses in identical twins. That study reports: Twins' vaccine T cell responses reportedly seemed partly convergent and partly personalized.

The gene calls are TRBV6-1 and TRBJ2-7; 10 nucleotides agree with TRBD1. The sequenced material came from CD8+ T cells sorted from blood. The clonotype was recovered from a woman under 30 in good health. CDR3 DNA sequence: TGTGCCAGCAGACCAAAATACCGGGACAGGGGCTACGAGCAGTACTTC. This codes for CASRPKYRDRGYEQYF.